The entry below gives a single T cell receptor (beta chain) sequence along with its context. Sequenced by immunoSEQ multiplex PCR; TCRdb stores in-frame clones only, minus some. The sample has roughly 110,000 clones, about nine tenths seen once; the top ten hold 1.5% to 2%. V dropped 5 bases and J dropped 9 bases, with 20 bases sitting between them. The CDR3 contains 15 residues. Germline assignment: CDR1 LNHDA and CDR2 SQIVND (reference sequence). The data were obtained in a study of T cell changes during pregnancy in multiple sclerosis. The V gene is TRBV19, the J gene TRBJ1-5, with D unclear. Source: peripheral blood, taken after pregnancy. This clonotype was sampled from a female donor with multiple sclerosis, enrolled in a pregnancy study. CDR3 sequence (DNA): TGTGCCAGTAGTCCCCTCGTACAAAATACCTCGCCCCAGCATTTT. This codes for CASSPLVQNTSPQHF.